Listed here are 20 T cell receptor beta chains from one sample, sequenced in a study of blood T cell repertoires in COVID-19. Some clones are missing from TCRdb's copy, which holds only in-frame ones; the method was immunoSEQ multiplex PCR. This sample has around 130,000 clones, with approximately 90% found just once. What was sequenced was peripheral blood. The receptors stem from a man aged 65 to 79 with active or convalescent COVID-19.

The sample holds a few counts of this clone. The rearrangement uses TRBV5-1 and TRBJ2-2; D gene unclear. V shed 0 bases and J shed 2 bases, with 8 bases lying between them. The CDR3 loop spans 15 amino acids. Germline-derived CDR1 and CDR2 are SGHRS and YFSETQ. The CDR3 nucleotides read TGCGCCAGCAGCTTGGAGAGTTCCAACACCGGGGAGCTGTTTTTT. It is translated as CASSLESSNTGELFF.

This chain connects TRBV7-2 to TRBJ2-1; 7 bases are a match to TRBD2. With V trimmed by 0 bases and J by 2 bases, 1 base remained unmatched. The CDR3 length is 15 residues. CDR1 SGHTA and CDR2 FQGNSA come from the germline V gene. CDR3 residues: CASSLAGGAYNEQFF. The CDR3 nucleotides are TGTGCCAGCAGCTTAGCGGGAGGGGCCTACAATGAGCAGTTCTTC.

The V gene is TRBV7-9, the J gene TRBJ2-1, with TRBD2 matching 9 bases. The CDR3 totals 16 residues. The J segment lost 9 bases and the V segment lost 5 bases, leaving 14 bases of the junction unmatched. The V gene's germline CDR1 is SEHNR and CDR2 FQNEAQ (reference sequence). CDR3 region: CASSEARGGGYGEQFF. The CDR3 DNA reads TGTGCCAGCAGCGAAGCCCGCGGGGGGGGCTATGGTGAGCAGTTCTTC.

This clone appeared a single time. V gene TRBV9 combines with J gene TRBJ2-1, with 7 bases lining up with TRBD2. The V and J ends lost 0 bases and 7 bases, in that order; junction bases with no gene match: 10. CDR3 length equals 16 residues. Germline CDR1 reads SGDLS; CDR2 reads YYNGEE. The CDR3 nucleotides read TGTGCCAGCAGCGTAGGTGGGGGGGATCTAGGGAATGAGCAGTTCTTC. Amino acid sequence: CASSVGGGDLGNEQFF.

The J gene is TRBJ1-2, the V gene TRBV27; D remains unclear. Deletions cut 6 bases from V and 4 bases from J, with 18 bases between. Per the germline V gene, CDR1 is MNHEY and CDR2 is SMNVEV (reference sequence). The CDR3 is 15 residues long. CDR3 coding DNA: TGTGCCAGCAGACGTCCTGACGGAGGCTCCTATGGCTACACCTTC. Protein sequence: CASRRPDGGSYGYTF.

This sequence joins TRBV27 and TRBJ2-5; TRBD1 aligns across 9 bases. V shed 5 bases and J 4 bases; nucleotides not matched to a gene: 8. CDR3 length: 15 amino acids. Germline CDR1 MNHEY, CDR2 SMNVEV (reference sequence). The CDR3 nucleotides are TGTGCCAGCAGTCCACAGGGGGCCGTGGCAGAGACCCAGTACTTC. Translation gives CASSPQGAVAETQYF.

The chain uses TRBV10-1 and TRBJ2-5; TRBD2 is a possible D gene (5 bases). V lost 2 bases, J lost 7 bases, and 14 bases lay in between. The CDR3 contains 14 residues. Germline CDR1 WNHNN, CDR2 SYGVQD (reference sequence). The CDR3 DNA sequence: TGCGCCAGCAGTGAGAGTAGCGTCCTGGGGACCCAGTACTTC. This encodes CASSESSVLGTQYF.

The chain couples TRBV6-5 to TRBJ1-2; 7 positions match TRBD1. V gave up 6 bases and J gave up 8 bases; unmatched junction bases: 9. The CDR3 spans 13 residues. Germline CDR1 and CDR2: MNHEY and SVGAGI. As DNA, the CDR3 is TGTGCCAGCAGCTTAGTGGACAGGAGCGGCTACACCTTC. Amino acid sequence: CASSLVDRSGYTF.

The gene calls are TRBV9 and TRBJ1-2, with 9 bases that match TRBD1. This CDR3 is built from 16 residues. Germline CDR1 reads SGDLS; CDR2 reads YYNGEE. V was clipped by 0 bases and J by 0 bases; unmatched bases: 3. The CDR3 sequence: CASSVEGQGANYGYTF. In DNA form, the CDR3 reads TGTGCCAGCAGCGTAGAGGGACAGGGAGCTAACTATGGCTACACCTTC.

CDR3 protein: CASQLGSLEQFF. DNA for the CDR3: TGCGCCTCCCAACTAGGCAGTCTTGAGCAGTTCTTC. The chain is built from TRBV10-2 and TRBJ2-1; D might be TRBD2 (5 bases). Germline V gives CDR1 WSHSY, CDR2 SAAADI. V gave up 11 bases and J gave up 9 bases, with 17 bases separating them. The CDR3 sequence is 12 residues long.

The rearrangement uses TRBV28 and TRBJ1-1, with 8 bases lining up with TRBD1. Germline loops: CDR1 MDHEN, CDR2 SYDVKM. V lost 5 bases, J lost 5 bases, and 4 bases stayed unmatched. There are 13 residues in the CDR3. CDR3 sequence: CASSPGGWTEAFF. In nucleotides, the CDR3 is TGTGCCAGCAGTCCAGGGGGCTGGACTGAAGCTTTCTTT.

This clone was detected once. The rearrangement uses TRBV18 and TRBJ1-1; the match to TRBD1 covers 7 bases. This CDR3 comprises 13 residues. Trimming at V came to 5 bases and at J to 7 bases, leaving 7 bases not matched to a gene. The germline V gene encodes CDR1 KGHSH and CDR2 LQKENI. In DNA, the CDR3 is TGTGCCAGCTCAACGGGACAGCACCTTGAAGCTTTCTTT. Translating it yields CASSTGQHLEAFF.

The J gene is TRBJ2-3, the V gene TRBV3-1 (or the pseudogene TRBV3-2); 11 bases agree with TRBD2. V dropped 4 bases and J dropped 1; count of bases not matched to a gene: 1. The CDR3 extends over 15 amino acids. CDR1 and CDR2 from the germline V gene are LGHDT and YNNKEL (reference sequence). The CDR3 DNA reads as TGTGCCAGCAGCCTAGCGGGAGGGGGCACAGATACGCAGTATTTT. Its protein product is CASSLAGGGTDTQYF.

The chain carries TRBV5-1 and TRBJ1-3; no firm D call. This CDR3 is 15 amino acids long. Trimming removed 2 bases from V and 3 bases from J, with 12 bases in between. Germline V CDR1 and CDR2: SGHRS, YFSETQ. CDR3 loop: CASSLEGTVGNTIYF. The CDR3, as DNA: TGCGCCAGCAGCTTAGAGGGAACCGTTGGAAACACCATATATTTT.

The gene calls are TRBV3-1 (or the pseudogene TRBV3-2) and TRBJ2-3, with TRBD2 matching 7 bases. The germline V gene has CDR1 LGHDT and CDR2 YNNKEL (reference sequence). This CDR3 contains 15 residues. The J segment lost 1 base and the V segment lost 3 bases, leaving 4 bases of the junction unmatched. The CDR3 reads CASSQSGTRTDTQYF. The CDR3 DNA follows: TGTGCCAGCAGCCAGAGCGGGACCCGCACAGATACGCAGTATTTT.

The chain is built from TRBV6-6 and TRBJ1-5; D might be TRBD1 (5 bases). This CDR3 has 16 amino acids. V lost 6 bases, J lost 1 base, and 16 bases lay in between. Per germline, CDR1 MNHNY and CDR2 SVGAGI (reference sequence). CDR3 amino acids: CASRTPMGRSNQPQHF. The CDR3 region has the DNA TGTGCCAGCAGAACCCCGATGGGGCGAAGCAATCAGCCCCAGCATTTT.

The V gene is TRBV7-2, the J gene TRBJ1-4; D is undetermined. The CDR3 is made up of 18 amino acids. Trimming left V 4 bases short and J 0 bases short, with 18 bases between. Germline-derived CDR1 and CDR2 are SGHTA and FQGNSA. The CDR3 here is CASSYPRELSATNEKLFF. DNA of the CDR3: TGTGCCAGCAGCTACCCTCGGGAGTTGAGTGCAACTAATGAAAAACTGTTTTTT.

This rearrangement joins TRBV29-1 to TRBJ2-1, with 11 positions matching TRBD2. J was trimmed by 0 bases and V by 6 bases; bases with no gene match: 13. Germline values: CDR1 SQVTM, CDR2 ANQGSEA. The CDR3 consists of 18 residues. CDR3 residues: CSVAPGLAEKGSYNEQFF. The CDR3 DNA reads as TGCAGCGTCGCGCCGGGACTAGCGGAGAAGGGCTCCTACAATGAGCAGTTCTTC.

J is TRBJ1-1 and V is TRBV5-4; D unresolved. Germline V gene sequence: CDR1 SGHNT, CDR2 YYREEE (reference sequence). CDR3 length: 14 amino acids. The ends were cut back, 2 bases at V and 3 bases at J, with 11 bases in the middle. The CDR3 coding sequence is TGTGCCAGCAGCTTACTTTCTCAGGACACTGAAGCTTTCTTT. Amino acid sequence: CASSLLSQDTEAFF.

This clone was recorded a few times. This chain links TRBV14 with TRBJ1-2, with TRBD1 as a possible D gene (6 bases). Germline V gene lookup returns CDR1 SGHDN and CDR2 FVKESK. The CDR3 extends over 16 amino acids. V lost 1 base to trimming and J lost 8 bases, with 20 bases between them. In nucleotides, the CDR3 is TGTGCCAGCAGCCAAGGAGGTTACGGGACATTCGGCGGCTACACCTTC. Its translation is CASSQGGYGTFGGYTF.